The clone carrying this T cell receptor (beta chain) has only a few counts. No antigen is known for it. TCRdb redid the calling of the reads with MiXCR, one entry per CDR3 protein. The sample carries approximately 1,000,000 distinct CDR3 sequences, less than 40% recorded once. The data stem from a study of T cell repertoires in cytomegalovirus infection. Specimen: cultured CD8+ T cells from PBMCs, collected from culture after CMV antigen stimulation. This clonotype was sampled from a human donor in good health (CMV status not recorded). Some clones in this sample may be carry-over from other donors' samples.

The CDR3 DNA follows: TGTGCCAGTAGTATCAGGGATTCGAACACTGAAGCTTTCTTT. It encodes CASSIRDSNTEAFF. The chain combines TRBV19 with TRBJ1-1, with D tentatively TRBD1 (5 bases). From germline, CDR1 is LNHDA and CDR2 SQIVND (reference sequence). The CDR3 has 14 residues. The V gene lost 3 bases and the J gene lost 1 base, with 9 bases spanning the gap.